The TCR beta chain described here comes from a study of blood T cell repertoires in COVID-19. The wider study: Sites in the United States, Italy and Spain provided acute and convalescent COVID-19 samples. T cells, B-cell-depleted T cells, or PBMCs supplied cDNA or gDNA.

Original processing methods: Nucleated cell counts were estimated from reference gene primer amplification. Assay used: immunoSEQ multiplex PCR; TCRdb lists only in-frame clones, some missing. That table gives V, J and clone size, and the DNA gave D and trimming. The sample contains under 65,000 clones, around nine tenths of which appear only once. This CDR3 comprises 14 residues. Trimming left V 4 bases short and J 1 base short, with 8 bases between. Germline values: CDR1 KGHDR, CDR2 SFDVKD. The sequencing input was peripheral blood. The rearrangement uses TRBV24-1 and TRBJ2-3; tentative D call: TRBD1 (6 bases). This receptor was obtained from a man aged 60-69 years with acute or convalescent COVID-19. CDR3: CATSEPGGTDTQYF. The DNA for the CDR3 is TGTGCCACCAGTGAACCAGGGGGCACAGATACGCAGTATTTT.